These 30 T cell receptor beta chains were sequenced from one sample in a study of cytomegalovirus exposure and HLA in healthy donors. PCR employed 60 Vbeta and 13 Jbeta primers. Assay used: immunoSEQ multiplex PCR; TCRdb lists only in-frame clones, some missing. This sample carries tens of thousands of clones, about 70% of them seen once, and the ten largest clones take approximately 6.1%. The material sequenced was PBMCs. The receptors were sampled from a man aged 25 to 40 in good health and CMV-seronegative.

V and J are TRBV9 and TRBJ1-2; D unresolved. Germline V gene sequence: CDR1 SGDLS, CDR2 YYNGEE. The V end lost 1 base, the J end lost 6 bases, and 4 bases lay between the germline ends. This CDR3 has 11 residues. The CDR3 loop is CASSVSNGYTF. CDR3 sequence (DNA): TGTGCCAGCAGCGTATCCAATGGCTACACCTTC.

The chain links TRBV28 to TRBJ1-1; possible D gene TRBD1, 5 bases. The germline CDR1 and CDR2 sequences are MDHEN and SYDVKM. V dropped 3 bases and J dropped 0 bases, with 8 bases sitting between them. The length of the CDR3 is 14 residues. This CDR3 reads CASSLGGVNTEAFF. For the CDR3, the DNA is TGTGCCAGCAGTTTGGGGGGGGTGAACACTGAAGCTTTCTTT.

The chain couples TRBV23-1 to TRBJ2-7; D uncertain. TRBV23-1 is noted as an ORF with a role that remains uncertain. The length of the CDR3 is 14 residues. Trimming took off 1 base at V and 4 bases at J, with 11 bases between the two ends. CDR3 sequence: CASSQYKYRYEQYF. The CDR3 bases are TGCGCCAGCAGTCAATACAAGTATCGTTACGAGCAGTACTTC.

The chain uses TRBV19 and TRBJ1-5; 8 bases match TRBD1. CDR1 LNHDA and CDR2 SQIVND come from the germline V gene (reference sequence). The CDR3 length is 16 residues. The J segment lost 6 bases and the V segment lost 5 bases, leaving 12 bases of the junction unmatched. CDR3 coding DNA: TGTGCCAGTAGTTCCTCAGGGGGCCCGCTAGTTCAGCCCCAGCATTTT. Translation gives CASSSSGGPLVQPQHF.

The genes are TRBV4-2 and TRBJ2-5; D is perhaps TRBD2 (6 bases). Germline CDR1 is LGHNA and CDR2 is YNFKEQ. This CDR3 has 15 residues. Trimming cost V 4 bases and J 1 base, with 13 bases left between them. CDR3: CASSLALGGQETQYF. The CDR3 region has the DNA TGTGCCAGCAGCCTCGCATTGGGGGGCCAAGAGACCCAGTACTTC.

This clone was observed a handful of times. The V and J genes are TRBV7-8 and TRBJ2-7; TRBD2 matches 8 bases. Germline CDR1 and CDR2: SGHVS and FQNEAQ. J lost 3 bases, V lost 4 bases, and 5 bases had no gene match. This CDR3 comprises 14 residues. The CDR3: CASSSHGRDYEQYF. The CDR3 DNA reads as TGTGCCAGCAGCTCACACGGGAGGGACTACGAGCAGTACTTC. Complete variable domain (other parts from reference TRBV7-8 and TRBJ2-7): GAGVSQSPRYKVAKRGQDVALRCDPISGHVSLFWYQQALGQGPEFLTYFQNEAQLDKSGLPSDRFFAERPEGSVSTLKIQRTQQEDSAVYLCASSSHGRDYEQYFGPGTRLTVT.

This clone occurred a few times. The CDR3: CSVSTGTEEGQPQHF. CDR3 DNA: TGCAGCGTTAGTACCGGGACAGAGGAAGGTCAGCCCCAGCATTTT. This sequence joins TRBV29-1 and TRBJ1-5; TRBD1 agrees at 7 bases. Trimming at V came to 5 bases and at J to 6 bases, leaving 13 bases not matched to a gene. Germline V gene lookup returns CDR1 SQVTM and CDR2 ANQGSEA. The CDR3 covers 15 residues.

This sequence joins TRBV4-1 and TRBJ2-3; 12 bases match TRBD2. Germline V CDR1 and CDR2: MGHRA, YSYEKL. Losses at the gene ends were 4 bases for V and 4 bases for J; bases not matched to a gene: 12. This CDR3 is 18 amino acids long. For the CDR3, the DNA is TGCGCCAGCAGCCTTTCGGGACTAGCGGGCCCTAGATCAGATACGCAGTATTTT. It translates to CASSLSGLAGPRSDTQYF.

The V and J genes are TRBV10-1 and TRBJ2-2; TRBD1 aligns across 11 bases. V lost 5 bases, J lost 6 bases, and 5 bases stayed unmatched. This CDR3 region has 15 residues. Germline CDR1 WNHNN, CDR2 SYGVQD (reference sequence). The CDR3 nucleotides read TGCGCCAGCAGTAAACAGGGACAGGGGGCCGGGGAGCTGTTTTTT. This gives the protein CASSKQGQGAGELFF.

The CDR3 bases are TGTGCCAGCAGTATACAGGATAACTATGGCTACACCTTC. Protein: CASSIQDNYGYTF. The chain carries TRBV27 and TRBJ1-2; perhaps TRBD1 as D (5 bases). V lost 5 bases and J lost 1, with 8 bases in between. The CDR3 covers 13 residues. Looked up from germline, CDR1 is MNHEY and CDR2 is SMNVEV (reference sequence).

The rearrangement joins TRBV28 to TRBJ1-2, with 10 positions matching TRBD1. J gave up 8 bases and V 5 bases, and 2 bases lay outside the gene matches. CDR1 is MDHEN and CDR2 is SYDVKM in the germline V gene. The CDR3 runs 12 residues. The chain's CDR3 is CASSDRGRGYTF. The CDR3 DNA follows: TGTGCCAGCAGTGACAGGGGGCGCGGCTACACCTTC.

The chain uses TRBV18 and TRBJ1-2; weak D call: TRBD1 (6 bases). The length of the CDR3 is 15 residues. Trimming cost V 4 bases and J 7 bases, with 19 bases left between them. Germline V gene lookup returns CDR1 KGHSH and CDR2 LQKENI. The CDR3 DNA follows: TGTGCCAGCTCACGGACGGAGGCCTTAGGGGGTGGCTACACCTTC. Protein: CASSRTEALGGGYTF.

In DNA form, the CDR3 reads TGTGCCAGCAGTCCCCGCACAGGGGCTGAAGCTTTCTTT. It specifies CASSPRTGAEAFF. The chain carries TRBV27 and TRBJ1-1, with 7 bases lining up with TRBD1. The CDR3 spans 13 residues. Germline trimming cut 5 bases from V and 6 bases from J; bases unmatched to any gene: 6. The germline V gene has CDR1 MNHEY and CDR2 SMNVEV (reference sequence).

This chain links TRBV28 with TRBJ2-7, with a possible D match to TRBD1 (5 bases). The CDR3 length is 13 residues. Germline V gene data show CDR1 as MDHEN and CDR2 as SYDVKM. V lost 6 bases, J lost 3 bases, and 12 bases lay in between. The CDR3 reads CASRYDSNYEQYF. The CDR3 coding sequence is TGTGCCAGCAGGTATGACAGCAACTACGAGCAGTACTTC. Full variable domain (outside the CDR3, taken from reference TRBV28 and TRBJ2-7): DVKVTQSSRYLVKRTGEKVFLECVQDMDHENMFWYRQDPGLGLRLIYFSYDVKMKEKGDIPEGYSVSREKKERFSLILESASTNQTSMYLCASRYDSNYEQYFGPGTRLTVT.

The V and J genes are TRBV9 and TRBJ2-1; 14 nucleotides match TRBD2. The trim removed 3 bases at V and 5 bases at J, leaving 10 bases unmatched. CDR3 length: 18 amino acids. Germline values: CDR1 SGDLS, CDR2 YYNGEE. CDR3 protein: CASSAGLAGAVTHNEQFF. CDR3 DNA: TGTGCCAGCAGCGCGGGACTAGCGGGAGCCGTGACCCACAATGAGCAGTTCTTC.

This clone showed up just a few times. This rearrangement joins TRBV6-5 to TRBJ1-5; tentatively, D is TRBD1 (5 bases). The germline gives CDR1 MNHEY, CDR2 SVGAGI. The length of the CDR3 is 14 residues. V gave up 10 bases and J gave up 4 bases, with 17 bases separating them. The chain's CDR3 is CATGGSGSNQPQHF. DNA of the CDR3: TGTGCCACCGGGGGATCTGGGTCTAATCAGCCCCAGCATTTT.

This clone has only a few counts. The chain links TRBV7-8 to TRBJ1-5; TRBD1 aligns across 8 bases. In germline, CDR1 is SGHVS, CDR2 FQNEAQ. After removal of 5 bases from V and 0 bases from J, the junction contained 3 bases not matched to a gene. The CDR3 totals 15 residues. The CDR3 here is CASSQTGVSNQPQHF. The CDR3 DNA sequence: TGTGCCAGCAGCCAGACAGGGGTTAGCAATCAGCCCCAGCATTTT.

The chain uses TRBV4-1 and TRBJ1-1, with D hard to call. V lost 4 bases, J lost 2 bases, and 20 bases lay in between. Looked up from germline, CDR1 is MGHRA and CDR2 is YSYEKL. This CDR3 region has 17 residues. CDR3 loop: CASSPLESVDSNTEAFF. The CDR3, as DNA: TGCGCCAGCAGCCCCCTAGAAAGTGTCGATTCAAACACTGAAGCTTTCTTT.

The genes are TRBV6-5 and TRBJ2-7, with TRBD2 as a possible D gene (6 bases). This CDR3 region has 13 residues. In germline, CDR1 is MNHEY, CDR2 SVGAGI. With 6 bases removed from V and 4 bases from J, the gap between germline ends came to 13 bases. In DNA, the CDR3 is TGTGCCAGCAGGGTACCCGGAGGGTACGAGCAGTACTTC. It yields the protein CASRVPGGYEQYF.

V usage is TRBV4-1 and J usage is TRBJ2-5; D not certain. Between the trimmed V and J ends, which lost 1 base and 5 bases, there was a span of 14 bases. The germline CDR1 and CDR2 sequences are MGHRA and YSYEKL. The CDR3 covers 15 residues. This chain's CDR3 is CASSQVGFPGETQYF. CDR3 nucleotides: TGCGCCAGCAGCCAAGTAGGTTTCCCCGGGGAGACCCAGTACTTC.

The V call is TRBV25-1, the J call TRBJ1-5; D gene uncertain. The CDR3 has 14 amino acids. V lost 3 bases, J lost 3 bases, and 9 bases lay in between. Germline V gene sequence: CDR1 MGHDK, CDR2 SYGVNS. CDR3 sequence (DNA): TGTGCCAGCAGTGATGGCGGGGACAATCAGCCCCAGCATTTT. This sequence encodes CASSDGGDNQPQHF.

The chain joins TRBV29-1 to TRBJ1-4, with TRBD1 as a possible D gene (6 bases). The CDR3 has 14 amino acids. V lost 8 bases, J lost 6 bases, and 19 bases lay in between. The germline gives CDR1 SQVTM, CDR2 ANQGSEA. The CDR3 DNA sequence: TGCAGCCTCTCTACAGGGAGTACTCATGAAAAACTGTTTTTT. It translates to CSLSTGSTHEKLFF.

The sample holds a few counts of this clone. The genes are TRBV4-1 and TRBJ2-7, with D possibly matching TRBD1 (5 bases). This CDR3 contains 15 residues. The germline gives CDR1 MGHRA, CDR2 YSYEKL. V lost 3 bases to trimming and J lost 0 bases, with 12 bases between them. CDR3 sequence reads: CASSQGTGSSYEQYF. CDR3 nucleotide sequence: TGCGCCAGCAGCCAGGGAACAGGATCCTCCTACGAGCAGTACTTC.

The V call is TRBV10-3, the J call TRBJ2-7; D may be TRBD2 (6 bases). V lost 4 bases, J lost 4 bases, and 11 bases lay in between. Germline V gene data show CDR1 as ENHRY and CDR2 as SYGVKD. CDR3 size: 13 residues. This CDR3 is CAISGEDTYEQYF. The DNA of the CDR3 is TGTGCCATCAGTGGGGAGGACACTTACGAGCAGTACTTC.

The DNA of the CDR3 is TGCGCCAGCAACCAGCGGGGGTCCTACGAGCAGTACTTC. It is translated as CASNQRGSYEQYF. This chain joins TRBV10-2 and TRBJ2-7, with 8 bases aligning to TRBD2. The ends lost 7 bases at V and 1 base at J; junction bases unmatched: 3. Germline V gene sequence: CDR1 WSHSY, CDR2 SAAADI. This CDR3 is built from 13 residues.

The CDR3 here is CASSYSEGASYYGYTF. CDR3 DNA sequence: TGTGCCAGCAGTTACTCTGAGGGGGCTAGTTACTATGGCTACACCTTC. V is TRBV6-5 and J is TRBJ1-2, with 7 bases identical to TRBD1. Germline values: CDR1 MNHEY, CDR2 SVGAGI. V lost 0 bases, J lost 3 bases, and 7 bases stayed unmatched. The CDR3 is 16 amino acids.

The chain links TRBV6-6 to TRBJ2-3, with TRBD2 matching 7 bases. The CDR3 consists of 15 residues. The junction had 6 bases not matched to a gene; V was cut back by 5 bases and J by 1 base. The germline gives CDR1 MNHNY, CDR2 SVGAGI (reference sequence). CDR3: CASSDTGGRTDTQYF. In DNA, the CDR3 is TGTGCCAGCAGTGACACGGGGGGACGCACAGATACGCAGTATTTT.

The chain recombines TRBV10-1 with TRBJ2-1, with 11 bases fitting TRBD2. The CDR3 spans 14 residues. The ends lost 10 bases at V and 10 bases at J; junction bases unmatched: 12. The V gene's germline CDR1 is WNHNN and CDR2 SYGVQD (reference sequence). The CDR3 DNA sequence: TGCGCCACCCAAAGAGCACTAGCGGGAGACGAGCAGTTCTTC. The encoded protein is CATQRALAGDEQFF.

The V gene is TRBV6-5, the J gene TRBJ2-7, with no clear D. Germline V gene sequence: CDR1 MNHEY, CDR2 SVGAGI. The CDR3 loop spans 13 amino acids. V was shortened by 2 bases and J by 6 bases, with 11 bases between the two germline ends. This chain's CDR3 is CASSYNQDVEQYF. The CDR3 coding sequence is TGTGCCAGCAGTTACAACCAGGATGTCGAGCAGTACTTC.

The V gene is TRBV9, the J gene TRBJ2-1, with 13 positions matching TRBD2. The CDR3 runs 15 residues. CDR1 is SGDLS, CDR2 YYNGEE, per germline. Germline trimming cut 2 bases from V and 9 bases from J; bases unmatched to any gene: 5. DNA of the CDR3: TGTGCCAGCAGCGTTAGACTAGCGGGGGGTTTTGAGCAGTTCTTC. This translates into CASSVRLAGGFEQFF.